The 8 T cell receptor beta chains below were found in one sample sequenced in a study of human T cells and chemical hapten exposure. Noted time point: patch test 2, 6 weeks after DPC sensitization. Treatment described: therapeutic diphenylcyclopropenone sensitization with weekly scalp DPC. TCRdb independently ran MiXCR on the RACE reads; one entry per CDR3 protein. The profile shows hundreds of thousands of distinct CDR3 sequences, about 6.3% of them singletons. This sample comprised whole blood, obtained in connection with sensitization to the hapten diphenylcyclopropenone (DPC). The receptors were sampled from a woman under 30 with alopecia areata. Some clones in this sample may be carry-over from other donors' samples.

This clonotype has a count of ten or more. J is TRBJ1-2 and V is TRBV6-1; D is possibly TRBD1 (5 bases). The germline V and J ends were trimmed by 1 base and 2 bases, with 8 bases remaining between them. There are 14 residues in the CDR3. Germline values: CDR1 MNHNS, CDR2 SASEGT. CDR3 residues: CASSEERGNYGYTF. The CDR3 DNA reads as TGTGCCAGCAGTGAAGAGAGGGGAAACTATGGCTACACCTTC.

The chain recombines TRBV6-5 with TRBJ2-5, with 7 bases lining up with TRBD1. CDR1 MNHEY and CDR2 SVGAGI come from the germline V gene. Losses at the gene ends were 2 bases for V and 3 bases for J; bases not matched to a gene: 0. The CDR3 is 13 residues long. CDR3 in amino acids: CASSYDREETQYF. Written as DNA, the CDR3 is TGTGCCAGCAGTTACGACAGGGAAGAGACCCAGTACTTC.

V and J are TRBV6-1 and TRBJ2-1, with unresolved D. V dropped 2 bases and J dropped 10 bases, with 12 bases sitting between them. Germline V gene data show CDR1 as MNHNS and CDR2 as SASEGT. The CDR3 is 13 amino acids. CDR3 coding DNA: TGTGCCAGCAGTGAAAATGTGGGCCGAGAGCAGTTCTTC. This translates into CASSENVGREQFF.

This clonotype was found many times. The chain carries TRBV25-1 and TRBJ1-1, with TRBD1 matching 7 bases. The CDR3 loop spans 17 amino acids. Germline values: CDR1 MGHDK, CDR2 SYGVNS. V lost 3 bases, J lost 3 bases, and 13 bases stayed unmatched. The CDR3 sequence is CASSDSPGGTDDTEAFF. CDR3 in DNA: TGTGCCAGCAGTGACTCCCCAGGGGGGACAGATGACACTGAAGCTTTCTTT.

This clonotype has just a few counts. CDR3 bases: TGTGCCAGCAGTTACGCGGTACAGTCGGGAACTGAAGCTTTCTTT. Translated, it gives CASSYAVQSGTEAFF. This rearrangement joins TRBV6-6 to TRBJ1-1; D unresolved. Germline V gene lookup returns CDR1 MNHNY and CDR2 SVGAGI (reference sequence). V lost 2 bases to trimming and J lost 5 bases, with 15 bases between them. CDR3 length equals 15 residues.

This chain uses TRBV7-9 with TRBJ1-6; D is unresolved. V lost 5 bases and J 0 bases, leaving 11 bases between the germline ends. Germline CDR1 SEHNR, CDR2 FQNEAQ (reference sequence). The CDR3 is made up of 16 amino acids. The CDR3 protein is CASSTTVSSYNSPLHF. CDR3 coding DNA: TGTGCCAGCAGCACAACAGTGAGCTCCTATAATTCACCCCTCCACTTT.

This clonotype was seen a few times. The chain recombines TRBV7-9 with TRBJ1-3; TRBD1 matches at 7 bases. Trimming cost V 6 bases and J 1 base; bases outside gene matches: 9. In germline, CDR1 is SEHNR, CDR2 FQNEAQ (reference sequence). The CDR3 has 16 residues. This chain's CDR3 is CASREKGGSSGNTIYF. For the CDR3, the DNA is TGTGCCAGCAGAGAGAAAGGGGGCTCGTCTGGAAACACCATATATTTT.

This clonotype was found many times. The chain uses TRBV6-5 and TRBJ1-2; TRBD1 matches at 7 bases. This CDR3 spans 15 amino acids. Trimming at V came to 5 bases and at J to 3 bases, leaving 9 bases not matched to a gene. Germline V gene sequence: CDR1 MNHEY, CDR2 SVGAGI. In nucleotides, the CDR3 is TGTGCCAGCAGTCGGACAGGAAGAAACCACTATGGCTACACCTTC. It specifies CASSRTGRNHYGYTF.